Listed below are T cell receptor beta chains from one sample, sequenced in a study of shared clonotypes between healthy human individuals. The method was immunoSEQ multiplex PCR; TCRdb's version includes in-frame clones alone and lacks a portion of them. The data show approximately 2.4 million clones, with more than 90% seen just once and around 0.13% held by the top ten. Sequencing used naive CD4+ T cells sorted from blood. Every receptor here comes from a man between 18 and 29 years old in good health. Each CDR3 is given with its conserved first and last residue. Each record gives: CDR3 protein, D gene, V gene, clone size, J gene. The D gene is left open where the match is weak. The size entry is marked missing in some rows and otherwise reads once, few, many or a size class.

CDR3aa: CATHGGLDETQYF
d_gene: TRBD2
v_gene: TRBV10-3
abundance: once
j_gene: TRBJ2-5

CDR3aa: CASSVLTGGDTQYF
d_gene: TRBD1
v_gene: TRBV2
abundance: NA
j_gene: TRBJ2-3

CDR3aa: CASSLGQGFTEAFF
d_gene: TRBD1
v_gene: TRBV5-1
abundance: NA
j_gene: TRBJ1-1

CDR3aa: CASSFREGAFF
d_gene: NA
v_gene: TRBV11-2
abundance: NA
j_gene: TRBJ1-1

CDR3aa: CASSAGTRVDQTQYF
d_gene: TRBD2
v_gene: TRBV9
abundance: NA
j_gene: TRBJ2-5

CDR3aa: CARVGTGVYGYTF
d_gene: TRBD1
v_gene: TRBV10-1
abundance: NA
j_gene: TRBJ1-2

CDR3aa: CASSSDSPLHF
d_gene: NA
v_gene: TRBV7-2
abundance: NA
j_gene: TRBJ1-6

CDR3aa: CASSLRADSTDTQYF
d_gene: NA
v_gene: TRBV7-2
abundance: once
j_gene: TRBJ2-3

CDR3aa: CASRGGTPNQPQHF
d_gene: NA
v_gene: TRBV2
abundance: NA
j_gene: TRBJ1-5

CDR3aa: CSVFPHGGNTEAFF
d_gene: NA
v_gene: TRBV29-1
abundance: NA
j_gene: TRBJ1-1

CDR3aa: CASSPPRGDTEAFF
d_gene: TRBD1
v_gene: TRBV18
abundance: NA
j_gene: TRBJ1-1